This TCR beta chain was obtained from a study of cytomegalovirus exposure and HLA in healthy donors. In the case of this clone: Its target is unknown.

The data were produced by immunoSEQ multiplex PCR, yet TCRdb's version contains in-frame clones alone and is incomplete. This sample yields under 200,000 clones, of which about 81% are seen a single time; about 1.2% belongs to the top ten. The donors were members of the validation cohort, which comprised 120 subjects and was separate from the first cohort of 600 to 850 subjects. The germline V and J ends were trimmed by 2 bases and 4 bases, with 13 bases remaining between them. Germline V gene lookup returns CDR1 LNHNV and CDR2 YYDKDF (reference sequence). The length of the CDR3 is 15 residues. Study-level points and caveats: Investigators reported over 150 TCR beta chains as tied to cytomegalovirus. The classifier, whose performance was assessed in both the original and validation cohorts, reportedly diagnosed cytomegalovirus status with high specificity and sensitivity. For most TCR sequences rarity was the rule, although some public TCRs occurred in many donors.

The clonotype comes from a woman in her twenties or thirties in good health and CMV-seronegative. This rearrangement joins TRBV15 to TRBJ2-3; a weak D match, TRBD1 (5 bases). The specimen was PBMCs. The CDR3 region has the DNA TGTGCCACCAGCAGACTTGGGGCAGCACCAGATACGCAGTATTTT. It codes for CATSRLGAAPDTQYF.